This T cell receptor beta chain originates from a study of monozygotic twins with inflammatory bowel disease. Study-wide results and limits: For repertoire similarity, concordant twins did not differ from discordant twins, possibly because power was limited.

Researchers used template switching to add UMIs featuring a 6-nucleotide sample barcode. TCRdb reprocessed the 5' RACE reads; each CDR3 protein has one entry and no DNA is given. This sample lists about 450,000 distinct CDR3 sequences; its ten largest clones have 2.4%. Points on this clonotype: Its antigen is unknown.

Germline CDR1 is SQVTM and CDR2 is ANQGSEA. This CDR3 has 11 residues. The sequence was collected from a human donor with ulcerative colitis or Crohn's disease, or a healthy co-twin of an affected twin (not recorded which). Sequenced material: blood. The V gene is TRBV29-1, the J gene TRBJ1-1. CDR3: CSVEQNTEAFF. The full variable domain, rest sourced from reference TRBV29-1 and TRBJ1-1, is SAVISQKPSRDICQRGTSLTIQCQVDSQVTMMFWYRQQPGQSLTLIATANQGSEATYESGFVIDKFPISRPNLTFSTLTVSNMSPEDSSIYLCSVEQNTEAFFGQGTRLTVV.